One and the same sample provided the 5 T cell receptor beta chains below, sequenced in a study of blood T cell repertoires in COVID-19. Data came from immunoSEQ multiplex PCR; TCRdb stores just in-frame clones and leaves some out. The sample gives a few hundred thousand clones, approximately 83% of which show up once; approximately 4% is in the top ten. Material for sequencing was PBMCs or T cells enriched from blood (not recorded which). All receptors come from a woman aged 30 to 39 who had recovered from COVID-19.

The chain couples TRBV28 to TRBJ1-2, with D unresolved. Deletions cut 3 bases from V and 5 bases from J, with 16 bases between. CDR1 is MDHEN and CDR2 is SYDVKM in the germline V gene. The CDR3 has 15 residues. The CDR3: CASSFEGRILYGYTF. CDR3 DNA sequence: TGTGCCAGCAGTTTCGAAGGCAGGATACTTTATGGCTACACCTTC.

The V call is TRBV9, the J call TRBJ1-4; 7 nucleotides match TRBD1. J gave up 3 bases and V 4 bases, and 6 bases lay outside the gene matches. Germline CDR1 SGDLS, CDR2 YYNGEE. This CDR3 is built from 15 residues. The CDR3 sequence is CASSPWDRANEKLFF. The CDR3 coding sequence is TGTGCCAGCAGCCCTTGGGACAGAGCTAATGAAAAACTGTTTTTT.

The genes are TRBV2 and TRBJ1-5; 10 bases map to TRBD1. Germline lookup yields CDR1 SNHLY and CDR2 FYNNEI. V lost 7 bases and J lost 7; bases outside the gene matches: 10. The CDR3 extends over 15 amino acids. The CDR3 reads CASTGEGQGGQPQHF. CDR3 coding DNA: TGTGCCAGCACCGGTGAAGGACAGGGGGGACAGCCCCAGCATTTT.

This clone came up once. The genes are TRBV6-5 and TRBJ2-7; TRBD2 matches 10 bases. V gave up 8 bases and J gave up 2 bases; unmatched junction bases: 3. The length of the CDR3 is 13 residues. CDR1 and CDR2 from the germline V gene are MNHEY and SVGAGI. CDR3 in amino acids: CASSSGSPYEQYF. As DNA, the CDR3 is TGTGCCAGCTCTAGCGGGAGTCCCTACGAGCAGTACTTC.

The genes are TRBV11-2 and TRBJ2-5; 11 bases align to TRBD2. V shed 7 bases, J shed 2 bases, and the junction held 6 bases outside the gene matches. The CDR3 is 15 residues long. Germline loops: CDR1 SGHAT, CDR2 FQNNGV. The CDR3: CASKNRLAGQETQYF. The DNA for the CDR3 is TGTGCCAGCAAAAACCGACTAGCGGGACAAGAGACCCAGTACTTC.